This is a list of T cell receptor beta chains from one sample in a study of blood T cell repertoires in COVID-19. Profiling relied on immunoSEQ multiplex PCR, and the TCRdb table lists in-frame clones only, not all of them. The sample lists around 200,000 clones, around 90% occurring once. The sample taken for sequencing was peripheral blood. Receptor source: a man over 45 with acute or convalescent COVID-19. CDR3s include the opening cysteine and the closing phenylalanine or tryptophan. Fields, in order: V gene, J gene, D gene, clone size, CDR3 DNA, CDR3 protein. The D gene is left open where the match is weak. Clone size is stated in some rows and not others, as once, few, many or a class when expanded.

v_call: TRBV21-1; j_call: TRBJ2-3; d_call: .; clone_size: .; cdr3_nt: TGTGCCAGCAGCAAGGGACAGCTTTATAGCACAGATACGCAGTATTTT; cdr3_aa: CASSKGQLYSTDTQYF
v_call: TRBV28; j_call: TRBJ2-1; d_call: TRBD2; clone_size: .; cdr3_nt: TGTGCCAGCAGCACCCCGCGGGATCTAGCGGGCTCCTACAATGAGCAGTTCTTC; cdr3_aa: CASSTPRDLAGSYNEQFF
v_call: TRBV30; j_call: TRBJ2-2; d_call: .; clone_size: .; cdr3_nt: TGTGCCTGGAGTGTCGACCCGGGGAACACCGGGGAGCTGTTTTTT; cdr3_aa: CAWSVDPGNTGELFF
v_call: TRBV6-5; j_call: TRBJ1-2; d_call: TRBD1; clone_size: .; cdr3_nt: TGTGCCAGCAGTTCATCCGGGACAGGGCTCTATGGCTACACCTTC; cdr3_aa: CASSSSGTGLYGYTF
v_call: TRBV28; j_call: TRBJ2-1; d_call: TRBD2; clone_size: .; cdr3_nt: TGTGCCAGCAGGTCGACCCTGCGGGGGAATGAGCAGTTCTTC; cdr3_aa: CASRSTLRGNEQFF
v_call: TRBV5-6; j_call: TRBJ2-1; d_call: TRBD2; clone_size: .; cdr3_nt: TGTGCCAGCAGCTTGCTAGCGGGAGGAGGCTCCTACAATGAGCAGTTCTTC; cdr3_aa: CASSLLAGGGSYNEQFF
v_call: TRBV10-3; j_call: TRBJ1-1; d_call: TRBD1; clone_size: .; cdr3_nt: TGTGCCATCAGTGAAGGACAGGGCCTCACTGAAGCTTTCTTT; cdr3_aa: CAISEGQGLTEAFF
v_call: TRBV6-5; j_call: TRBJ1-6; d_call: .; clone_size: .; cdr3_nt: TGTGCCAGCAGCAAAGCGTACTATAATTCACCCCTCCACTTT; cdr3_aa: CASSKAYYNSPLHF
v_call: TRBV7-2; j_call: TRBJ1-1; d_call: .; clone_size: .; cdr3_nt: TGTGCCAGCAGCTTAACAGGGATCAGAGCTTTCTTT; cdr3_aa: CASSLTGIRAFF
v_call: TRBV19; j_call: TRBJ1-1; d_call: TRBD1; clone_size: few; cdr3_nt: TGTGCCAGTAGTAGAGACAGGGTAGGTACTGAAGCTTTCTTT; cdr3_aa: CASSRDRVGTEAFF
v_call: TRBV28; j_call: TRBJ2-3; d_call: TRBD1; clone_size: .; cdr3_nt: TGTGCCAGCAGTCCGATCAGTACCGGGACAGGGAGCACAGATACGCAGTATTTT; cdr3_aa: CASSPISTGTGSTDTQYF
v_call: TRBV7-3; j_call: TRBJ1-1; d_call: .; clone_size: .; cdr3_nt: TGTGCCAGCAGCGCAACAGGGAGGAACACTGAAGCTTTCTTT; cdr3_aa: CASSATGRNTEAFF
v_call: TRBV6-5; j_call: TRBJ2-2; d_call: .; clone_size: .; cdr3_nt: TGTGCCAGCAGTTACTCACGGGGGATCACCGGGGAGCTGTTTTTT; cdr3_aa: CASSYSRGITGELFF
v_call: TRBV15; j_call: TRBJ1-3; d_call: TRBD1; clone_size: .; cdr3_nt: TGTGCCACCAGCTTGGGGACAGCTGGAAACACCATATATTTT; cdr3_aa: CATSLGTAGNTIYF
v_call: TRBV29-1; j_call: TRBJ2-7; d_call: .; clone_size: .; cdr3_nt: TGCAGCGGGGGACAAACCTACGAGCAGTACTTC; cdr3_aa: CSGGQTYEQYF
v_call: TRBV7-2; j_call: TRBJ2-7; d_call: TRBD1; clone_size: .; cdr3_nt: TGTGCCAGCAGCACGACAGGGGTCTACGAGCAGTACTTC; cdr3_aa: CASSTTGVYEQYF
v_call: TRBV9; j_call: TRBJ2-5; d_call: TRBD1; clone_size: .; cdr3_nt: TGTGCCAGCAGCCCAGGGACAGCTATCCAAGAGACCCAGTACTTC; cdr3_aa: CASSPGTAIQETQYF
v_call: TRBV5-1; j_call: TRBJ1-6; d_call: .; clone_size: .; cdr3_nt: TGCGCCAGCAGCTGGGACCGGGACACCTTACTCCACTTT; cdr3_aa: CASSWDRDTLLHF
v_call: TRBV28; j_call: TRBJ1-4; d_call: TRBD1; clone_size: .; cdr3_nt: TGTGCCAGCAGTTTCCCCGGACAGGGAGGGGAAAAACTGTTTTTT; cdr3_aa: CASSFPGQGGEKLFF
v_call: TRBV7-8; j_call: TRBJ2-1; d_call: TRBD1; clone_size: .; cdr3_nt: TGTGCCAGCAGCTCCTCCGACAGGGGTTCCTACAATGAGCAGTTCTTC; cdr3_aa: CASSSSDRGSYNEQFF
v_call: TRBV4-1; j_call: TRBJ1-3; d_call: .; clone_size: few; cdr3_nt: TGCGCCAGCAGCCTTTTTACAGGGAAAGGAAACACCATATATTTT; cdr3_aa: CASSLFTGKGNTIYF
v_call: TRBV29-1; j_call: TRBJ1-5; d_call: .; clone_size: .; cdr3_nt: TGCAGCGTTGAAGATCCGGGGAAAGCCCAGCATTTT; cdr3_aa: CSVEDPGKAQHF
v_call: TRBV23-1; j_call: TRBJ1-5; d_call: .; clone_size: once; cdr3_nt: TGCGCCAGCAGTCCAGGGGTTAGCAATCAGCCCCAGCATTTT; cdr3_aa: CASSPGVSNQPQHF
v_call: TRBV19; j_call: TRBJ1-5; d_call: .; clone_size: few; cdr3_nt: TGTGCCACTCGCGGGCTCGGGGAGCCCCAGCATTTT; cdr3_aa: CATRGLGEPQHF
v_call: TRBV4-3; j_call: TRBJ2-3; d_call: .; clone_size: .; cdr3_nt: TGCGCCAGCAGCCAAGATTCTCGTTCAGATACGCAGTATTTT; cdr3_aa: CASSQDSRSDTQYF
v_call: TRBV7-2; j_call: TRBJ2-4; d_call: TRBD1; clone_size: .; cdr3_nt: TGTGCCAGCAGCTTCCGGGACAGGGGAAACATTCAGTACTTC; cdr3_aa: CASSFRDRGNIQYF
v_call: TRBV27; j_call: TRBJ2-7; d_call: TRBD1; clone_size: .; cdr3_nt: TGTGCCAGCAGTATCGGACAGGGGGCCTACGAGCAGTACTTC; cdr3_aa: CASSIGQGAYEQYF
v_call: TRBV29-1; j_call: TRBJ2-3; d_call: TRBD2; clone_size: few; cdr3_nt: TGCAGCGTTGAAGATCCGGAGCCTTCTAACATTGTGGGGACTAGCAGCACAGATACGCAGTATTTT; cdr3_aa: CSVEDPEPSNIVGTSSTDTQYF
v_call: TRBV3-1/TRBV3-2; j_call: TRBJ2-2; d_call: TRBD2; clone_size: .; cdr3_nt: TGTGCCAGCAGCCAAGGGGTAGCGGGGGCCACCGGGGAGCTGTTTTTT; cdr3_aa: CASSQGVAGATGELFF
v_call: TRBV7-9; j_call: TRBJ1-1; d_call: .; clone_size: .; cdr3_nt: TGTGCCAGCAGCTTAACCGGGGGTGGCACTGAAGCTTTCTTT; cdr3_aa: CASSLTGGGTEAFF
v_call: TRBV5-4; j_call: TRBJ2-5; d_call: .; clone_size: .; cdr3_nt: TGTGCCAGCAGCCGAGCGGGCAGGGGGTGGCAAGAGACCCAGTACTTC; cdr3_aa: CASSRAGRGWQETQYF